This entry lists 4 T cell receptor beta chains sequenced from one sample in a study of chemoradiotherapy in HPV16-positive cancers. Produced via immunoSEQ multiplex PCR; TCRdb's table is partial and in-frame only. The table records about 30,000 clones, roughly 82% of them present only once. Here the sequenced sample was blood, taken from a patient who underwent chemoradiotherapy. The receptor set was obtained from a human donor with HPV-associated anogenital cancer.

The rearrangement uses TRBV25-1 and TRBJ2-1; TRBD2 matches 8 bases. The V and J ends lost 6 bases and 7 bases, in that order; junction bases with no gene match: 8. The CDR3 loop spans 14 amino acids. The germline gives CDR1 MGHDK, CDR2 SYGVNS. CDR3 in DNA: TGTGCCAGCAGACACGGGGGGGCATATAATGAGCAGTTCTTC. Its translation is CASRHGGAYNEQFF.

The gene calls are TRBV28 and TRBJ1-1, with D possibly matching TRBD1 (5 bases). The CDR3 runs 12 residues. CDR1 is MDHEN, CDR2 SYDVKM, per germline. Deletions cut 5 bases from V and 7 bases from J, with 11 bases between. The CDR3 coding sequence is TGTGCCAGCAGTCCACGGGACCGTGAAGCTTTCTTT. Encoded protein: CASSPRDREAFF. The whole variable domain, filled in from reference TRBV28 and TRBJ1-1, reads DVKVTQSSRYLVKRTGEKVFLECVQDMDHENMFWYRQDPGLGLRLIYFSYDVKMKEKGDIPEGYSVSREKKERFSLILESASTNQTSMYLCASSPRDREAFFGQGTRLTVV.

This clone was counted between two and nine times. The chain joins TRBV7-2 to TRBJ2-5, with D possibly matching TRBD2 (6 bases). Germline V gene lookup returns CDR1 SGHTA and CDR2 FQGNSA. This CDR3 spans 13 amino acids. V lost 4 bases and J 4 bases, leaving 10 bases between the germline ends. CDR3 nucleotides: TGTGCCAGCAGCTGGGCGGGGTTAGAGACCCAGTACTTC. This sequence encodes CASSWAGLETQYF.

This chain joins TRBV27 and TRBJ2-3; D is perhaps TRBD1 (5 bases). CDR1 is MNHEY, CDR2 SMNVEV, per germline (reference sequence). The V end was cut by 6 bases, the J end by 2 bases, with 12 bases between. This CDR3 is built from 14 residues. CDR3 DNA: TGTGCCAGCAGAAAGGGGTGGTCCACAGATACGCAGTATTTT. Translated: CASRKGWSTDTQYF.